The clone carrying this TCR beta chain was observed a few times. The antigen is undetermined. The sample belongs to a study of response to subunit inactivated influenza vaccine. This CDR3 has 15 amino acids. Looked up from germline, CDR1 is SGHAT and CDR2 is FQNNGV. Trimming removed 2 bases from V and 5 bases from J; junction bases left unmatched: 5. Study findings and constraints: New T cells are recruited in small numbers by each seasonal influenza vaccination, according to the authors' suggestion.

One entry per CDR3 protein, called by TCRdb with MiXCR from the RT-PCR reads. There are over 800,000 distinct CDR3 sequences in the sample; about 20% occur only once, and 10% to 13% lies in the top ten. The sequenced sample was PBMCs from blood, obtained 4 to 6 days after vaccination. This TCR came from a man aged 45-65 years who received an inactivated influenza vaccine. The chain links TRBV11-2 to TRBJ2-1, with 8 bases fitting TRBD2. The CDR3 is CASSLTGLGDNEQFF. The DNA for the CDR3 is TGTGCCAGCAGCTTAACGGGACTAGGAGACAATGAGCAGTTCTTC.